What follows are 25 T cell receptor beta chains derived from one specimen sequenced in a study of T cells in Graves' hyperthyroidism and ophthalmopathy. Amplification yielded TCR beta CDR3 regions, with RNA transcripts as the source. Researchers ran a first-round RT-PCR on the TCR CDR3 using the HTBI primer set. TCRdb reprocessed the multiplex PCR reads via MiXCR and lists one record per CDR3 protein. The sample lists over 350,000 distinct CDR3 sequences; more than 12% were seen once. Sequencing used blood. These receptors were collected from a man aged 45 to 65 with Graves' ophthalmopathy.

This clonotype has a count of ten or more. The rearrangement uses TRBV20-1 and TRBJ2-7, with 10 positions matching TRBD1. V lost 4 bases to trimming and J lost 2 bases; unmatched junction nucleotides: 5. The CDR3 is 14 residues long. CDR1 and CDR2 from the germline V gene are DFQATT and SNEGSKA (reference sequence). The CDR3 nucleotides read TGCAGTGCTAAAGACAGGGGGCCCCCCTACGAGCAGTACTTC. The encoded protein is CSAKDRGPPYEQYF.

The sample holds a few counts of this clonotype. CDR3 amino acids: CASSRAGEWNEQFF. As DNA, the CDR3 is TGTGCCAGTAGTAGGGCAGGGGAGTGGAATGAGCAGTTCTTC. This sequence joins TRBV19 and TRBJ2-1; D is perhaps TRBD1 (6 bases). Per the germline V gene, CDR1 is LNHDA and CDR2 is SQIVND (reference sequence). The CDR3 is 14 residues long. Deletions cut 4 bases from V and 7 bases from J, with 14 bases between.

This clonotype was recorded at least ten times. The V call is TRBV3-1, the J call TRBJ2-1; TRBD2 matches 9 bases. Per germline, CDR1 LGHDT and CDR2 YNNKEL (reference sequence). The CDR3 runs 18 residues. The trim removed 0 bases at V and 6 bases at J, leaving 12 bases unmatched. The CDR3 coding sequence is TGTGCCAGCAGCCAAGAGTGGGCGGGAGGGCCCTCGGTCAATGAGCAGTTCTTC. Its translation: CASSQEWAGGPSVNEQFF.

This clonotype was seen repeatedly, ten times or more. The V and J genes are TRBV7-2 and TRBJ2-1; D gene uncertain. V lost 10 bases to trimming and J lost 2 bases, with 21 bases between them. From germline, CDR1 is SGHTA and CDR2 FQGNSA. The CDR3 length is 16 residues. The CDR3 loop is CANTPARRRPYNEQFF. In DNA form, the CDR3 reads TGTGCCAACACCCCTGCGCGGCGTCGGCCCTACAATGAGCAGTTCTTC.

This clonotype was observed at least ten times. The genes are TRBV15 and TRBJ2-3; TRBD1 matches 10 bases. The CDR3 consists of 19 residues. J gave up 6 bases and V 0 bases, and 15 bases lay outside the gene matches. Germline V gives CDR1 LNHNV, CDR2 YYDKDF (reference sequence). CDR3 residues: CATSRDMEGQGLFSDTQYF. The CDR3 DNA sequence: TGTGCCACCAGCAGAGATATGGAGGGACAGGGGCTTTTCTCGGATACGCAGTATTTT.

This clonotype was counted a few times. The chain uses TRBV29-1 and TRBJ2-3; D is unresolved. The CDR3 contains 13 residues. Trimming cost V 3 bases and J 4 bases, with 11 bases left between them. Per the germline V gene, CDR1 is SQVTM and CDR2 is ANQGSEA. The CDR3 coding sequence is TGCAGCGTTGAGGTCATTGTTGCAGATACGCAGTATTTT. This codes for CSVEVIVADTQYF.

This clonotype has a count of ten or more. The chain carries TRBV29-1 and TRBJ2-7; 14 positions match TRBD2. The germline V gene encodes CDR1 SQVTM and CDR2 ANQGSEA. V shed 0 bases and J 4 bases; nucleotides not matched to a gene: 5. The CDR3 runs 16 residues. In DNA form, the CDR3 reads TGCAGCGTTGAAGATACGGGACTAGCGGGAGAATACGAGCAGTACTTC. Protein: CSVEDTGLAGEYEQYF.

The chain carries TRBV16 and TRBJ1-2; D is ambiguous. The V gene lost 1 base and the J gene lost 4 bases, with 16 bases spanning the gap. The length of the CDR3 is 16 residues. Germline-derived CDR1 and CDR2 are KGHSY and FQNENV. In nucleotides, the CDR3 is TGTGCCAGCAGCCAATTGATGGAGGCATGGGGCTATGGCTACACCTTC. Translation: CASSQLMEAWGYGYTF.

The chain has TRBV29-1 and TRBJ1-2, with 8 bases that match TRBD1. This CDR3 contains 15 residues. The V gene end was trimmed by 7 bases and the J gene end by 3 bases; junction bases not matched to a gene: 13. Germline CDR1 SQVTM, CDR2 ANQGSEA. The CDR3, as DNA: TGCAGCGCCCTGGAGGGCTCAGGGGGCGACTATGGCTACACCTTC. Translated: CSALEGSGGDYGYTF.

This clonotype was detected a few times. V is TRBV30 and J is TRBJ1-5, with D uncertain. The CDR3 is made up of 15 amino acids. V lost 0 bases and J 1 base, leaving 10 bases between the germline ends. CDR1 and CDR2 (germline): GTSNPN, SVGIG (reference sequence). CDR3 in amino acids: CAWSVRAASNQPQHF. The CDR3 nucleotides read TGTGCCTGGAGTGTACGGGCAGCCAGCAATCAGCCCCAGCATTTT.

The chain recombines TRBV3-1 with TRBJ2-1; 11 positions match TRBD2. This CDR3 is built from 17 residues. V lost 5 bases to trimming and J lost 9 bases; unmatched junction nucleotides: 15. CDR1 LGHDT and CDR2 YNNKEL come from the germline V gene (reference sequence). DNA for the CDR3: TGTGCCAGCAGCGATAGCGGGAGGGCCGCGTCAATTTTTGAGCAGTTCTTC. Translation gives CASSDSGRAASIFEQFF.

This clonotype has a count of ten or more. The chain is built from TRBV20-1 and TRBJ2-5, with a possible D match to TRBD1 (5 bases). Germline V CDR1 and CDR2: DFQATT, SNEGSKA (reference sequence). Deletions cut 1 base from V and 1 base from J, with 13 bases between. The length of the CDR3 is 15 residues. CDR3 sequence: CSARGRTSFQETQYF. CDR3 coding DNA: TGCAGTGCTAGAGGCAGGACAAGCTTCCAAGAGACCCAGTACTTC.

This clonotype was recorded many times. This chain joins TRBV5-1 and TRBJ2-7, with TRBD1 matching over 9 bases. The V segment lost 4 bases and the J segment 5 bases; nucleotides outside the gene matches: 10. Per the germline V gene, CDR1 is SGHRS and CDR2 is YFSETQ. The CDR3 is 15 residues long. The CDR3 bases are TGCGCCAGCAGCCTTCCCGGCGGGACAGGGAACGAGCAGTACTTC. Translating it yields CASSLPGGTGNEQYF.

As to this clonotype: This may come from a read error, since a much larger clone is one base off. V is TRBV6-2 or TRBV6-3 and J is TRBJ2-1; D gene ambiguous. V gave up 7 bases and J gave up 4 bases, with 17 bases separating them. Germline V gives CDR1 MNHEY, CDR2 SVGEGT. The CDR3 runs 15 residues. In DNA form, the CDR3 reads TGTGCCAGCACACCCGCCCCTCATCAATACAATGAGCAGTTCTTC. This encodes CASTPAPHQYNEQFF.

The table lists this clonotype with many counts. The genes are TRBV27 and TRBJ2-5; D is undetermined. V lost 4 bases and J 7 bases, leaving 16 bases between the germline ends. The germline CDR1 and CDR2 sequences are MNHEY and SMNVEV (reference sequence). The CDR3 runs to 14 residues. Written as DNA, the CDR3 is TGTGCCAGCAGTTCTAACACTGGACCCCCGACCCAGTACTTC. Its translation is CASSSNTGPPTQYF.

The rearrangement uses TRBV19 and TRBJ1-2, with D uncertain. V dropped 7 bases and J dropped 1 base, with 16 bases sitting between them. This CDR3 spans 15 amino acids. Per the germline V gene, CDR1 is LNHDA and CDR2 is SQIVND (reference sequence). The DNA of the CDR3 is TGTGCCAGTACCAAGTTGGGTGAGATTAACTATGGCTACACCTTC. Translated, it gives CASTKLGEINYGYTF.

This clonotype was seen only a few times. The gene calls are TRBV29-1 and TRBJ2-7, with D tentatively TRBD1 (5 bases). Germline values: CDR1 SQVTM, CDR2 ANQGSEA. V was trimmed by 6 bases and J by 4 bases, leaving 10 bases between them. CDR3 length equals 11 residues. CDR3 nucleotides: TGCAGCGTACAGACAGTGTACGAGCAGTACTTC. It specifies CSVQTVYEQYF.

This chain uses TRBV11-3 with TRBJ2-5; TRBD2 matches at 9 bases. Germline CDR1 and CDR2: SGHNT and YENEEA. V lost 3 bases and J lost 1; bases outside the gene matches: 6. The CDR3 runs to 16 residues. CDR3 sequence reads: CASSFGLAGSQETQYF. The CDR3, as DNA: TGTGCCAGCAGCTTTGGGCTAGCGGGATCCCAAGAGACCCAGTACTTC.

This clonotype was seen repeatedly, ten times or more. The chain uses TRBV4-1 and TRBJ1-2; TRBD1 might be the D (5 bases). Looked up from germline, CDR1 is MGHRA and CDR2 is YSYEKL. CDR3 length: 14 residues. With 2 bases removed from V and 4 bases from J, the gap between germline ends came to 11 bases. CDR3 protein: CASSQPDSIYGYTF. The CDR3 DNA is TGCGCCAGCAGCCAACCTGACAGCATCTATGGCTACACCTTC.

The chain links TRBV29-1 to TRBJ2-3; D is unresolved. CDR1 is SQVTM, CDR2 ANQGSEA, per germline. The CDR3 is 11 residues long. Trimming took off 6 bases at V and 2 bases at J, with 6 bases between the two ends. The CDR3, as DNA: TGCAGCGTCCGTTACACAGATACGCAGTATTTT. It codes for CSVRYTDTQYF.

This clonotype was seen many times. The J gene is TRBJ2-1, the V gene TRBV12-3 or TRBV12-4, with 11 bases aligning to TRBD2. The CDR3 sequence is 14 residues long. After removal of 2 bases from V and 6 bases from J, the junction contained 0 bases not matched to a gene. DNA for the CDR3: TGTGCCAGCAGTTTACTAGCGGGAGGCAATGAGCAGTTCTTC. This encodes CASSLLAGGNEQFF.

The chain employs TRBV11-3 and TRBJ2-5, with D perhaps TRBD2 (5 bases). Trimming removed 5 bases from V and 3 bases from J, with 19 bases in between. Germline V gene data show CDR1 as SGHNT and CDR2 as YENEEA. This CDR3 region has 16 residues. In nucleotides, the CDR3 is TGTGCCAGCAGCGTGAGAGGGTCCCCACCAAAAGAGACCCAGTACTTC. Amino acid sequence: CASSVRGSPPKETQYF.

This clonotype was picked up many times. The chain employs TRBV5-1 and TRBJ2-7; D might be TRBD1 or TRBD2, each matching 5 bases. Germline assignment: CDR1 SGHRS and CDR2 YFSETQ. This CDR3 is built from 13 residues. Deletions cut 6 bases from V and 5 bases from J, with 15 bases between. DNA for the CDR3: TGCGCCAGCAAGCAGGGACCATTCGACGAGCAGTACTTC. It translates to CASKQGPFDEQYF.

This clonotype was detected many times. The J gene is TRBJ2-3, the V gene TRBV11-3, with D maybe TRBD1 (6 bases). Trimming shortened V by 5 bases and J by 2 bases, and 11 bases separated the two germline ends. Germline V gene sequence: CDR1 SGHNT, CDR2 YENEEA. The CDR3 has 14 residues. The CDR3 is CASSRDTNTDTQYF. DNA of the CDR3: TGTGCCAGCAGCAGGGACACCAACACAGATACGCAGTATTTT.

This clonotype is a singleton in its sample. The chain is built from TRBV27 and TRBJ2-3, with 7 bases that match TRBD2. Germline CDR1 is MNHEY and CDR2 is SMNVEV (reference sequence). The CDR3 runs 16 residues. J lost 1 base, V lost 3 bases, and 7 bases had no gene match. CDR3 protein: CASSFHGTTGTDTQYF. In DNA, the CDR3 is TGTGCCAGCAGTTTCCACGGGACTACCGGCACAGATACGCAGTATTTT.